A single T cell receptor (beta chain) is shown here with its context. Its antigen remains unknown. Clones were read by immunoSEQ multiplex PCR, and TCRdb kept only the in-frame ones, dropping some. The repertoire holds roughly 100,000 clones, with about 87% as singletons. The data are from a study of T cell responses to AZD1222 COVID-19 vaccine. The CDR3 is 15 residues long. Per germline, CDR1 SGHTA and CDR2 FQGNSA. J gave up 12 bases and V 5 bases, and 10 bases lay outside the gene matches. Study outcomes and limitations: Clonal diversity was possibly underestimated, and white British individuals and females predominated among donors.

Material: peripheral blood, obtained on day 0 of AZD1222 vaccination. This receptor was taken from an adult in good health. The chain couples TRBV7-2 to TRBJ2-1; 13 bases match TRBD2. The chain's CDR3 is CASSRGLAGSLRQFF. The CDR3 DNA follows: TGTGCCAGCAGCCGGGGACTAGCGGGATCCTTAAGGCAGTTCTTC.